This T cell receptor (beta chain) was documented in a study of T cell changes during pregnancy in multiple sclerosis. This clone came up once. With 1 base removed from V and 2 bases from J, the gap between germline ends came to 10 bases. This CDR3 has 14 amino acids. Germline V CDR1 and CDR2: SGHRS, YFSETQ. Sequencing was performed with immunoSEQ multiplex PCR; in TCRdb, only in-frame clones are kept and a portion is missing. The profile shows some 87,000 clones, around 94% of them singletons. The starting material was CD4+ T cells from peripheral blood mononuclear cells, obtained before pregnancy. This chain joins TRBV5-1 and TRBJ2-7, with D maybe TRBD1 (5 bases). The source of this sequence is a female donor with multiple sclerosis, enrolled in a pregnancy study. The CDR3 region has the DNA TGCGCCAGCAGCTTGACTCCAGGGACCTACGAGCAGTACTTC. Its protein is CASSLTPGTYEQYF.